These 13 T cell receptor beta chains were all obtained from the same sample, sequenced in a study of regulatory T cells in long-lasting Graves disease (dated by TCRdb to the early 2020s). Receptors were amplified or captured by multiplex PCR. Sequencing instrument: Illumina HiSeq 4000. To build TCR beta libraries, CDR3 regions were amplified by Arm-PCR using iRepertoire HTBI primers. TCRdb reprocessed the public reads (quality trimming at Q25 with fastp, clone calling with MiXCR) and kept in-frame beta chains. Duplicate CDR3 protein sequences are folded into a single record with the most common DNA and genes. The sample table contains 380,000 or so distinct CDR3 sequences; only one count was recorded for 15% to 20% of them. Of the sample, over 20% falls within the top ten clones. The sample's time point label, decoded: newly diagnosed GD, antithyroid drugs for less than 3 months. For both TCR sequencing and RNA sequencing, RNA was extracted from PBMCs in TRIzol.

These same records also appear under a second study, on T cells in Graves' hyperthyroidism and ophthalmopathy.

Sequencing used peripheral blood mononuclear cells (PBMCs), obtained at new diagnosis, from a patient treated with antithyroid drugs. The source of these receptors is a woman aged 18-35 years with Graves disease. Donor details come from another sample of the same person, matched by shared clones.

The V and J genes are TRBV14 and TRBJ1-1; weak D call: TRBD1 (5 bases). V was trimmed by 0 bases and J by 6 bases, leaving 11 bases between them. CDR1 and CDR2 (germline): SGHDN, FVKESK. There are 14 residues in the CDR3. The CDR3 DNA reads TGTGCCAGCAGCCAAGAGGGCGGCAGGGCTGAAGCTTTCTTT. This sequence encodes CASSQEGGRAEAFF.

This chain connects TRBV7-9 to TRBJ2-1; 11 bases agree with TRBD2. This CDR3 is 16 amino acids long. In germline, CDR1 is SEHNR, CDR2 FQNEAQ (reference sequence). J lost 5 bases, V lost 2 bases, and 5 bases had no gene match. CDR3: CASSLLSGRGDNEQFF. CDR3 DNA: TGTGCCAGCAGCTTACTTAGCGGGAGGGGTGACAATGAGCAGTTCTTC.

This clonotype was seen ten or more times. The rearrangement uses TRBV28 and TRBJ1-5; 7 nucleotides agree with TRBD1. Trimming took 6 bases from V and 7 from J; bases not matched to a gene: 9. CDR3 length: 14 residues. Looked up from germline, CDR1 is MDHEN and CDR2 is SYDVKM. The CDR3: CASRGTVIGQPQHF. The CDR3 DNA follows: TGTGCCAGCAGGGGGACAGTAATTGGACAGCCCCAGCATTTT.

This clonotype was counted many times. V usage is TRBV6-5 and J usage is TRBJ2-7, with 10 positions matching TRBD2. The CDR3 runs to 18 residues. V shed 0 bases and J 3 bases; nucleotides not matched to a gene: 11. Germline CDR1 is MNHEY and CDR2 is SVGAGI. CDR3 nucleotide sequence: TGTGCCAGCAGTTACTCGAAATCCCCTAGCGGGGGACTCTACGAGCAGTACTTC. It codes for CASSYSKSPSGGLYEQYF.

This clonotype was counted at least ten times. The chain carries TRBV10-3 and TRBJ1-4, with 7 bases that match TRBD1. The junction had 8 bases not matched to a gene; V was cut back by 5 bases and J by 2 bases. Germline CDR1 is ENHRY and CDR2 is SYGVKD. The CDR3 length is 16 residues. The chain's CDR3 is CAISRTGGRTNEKLFF. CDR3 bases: TGTGCCATCAGTCGGACAGGTGGGCGGACTAATGAAAAACTGTTTTTT.

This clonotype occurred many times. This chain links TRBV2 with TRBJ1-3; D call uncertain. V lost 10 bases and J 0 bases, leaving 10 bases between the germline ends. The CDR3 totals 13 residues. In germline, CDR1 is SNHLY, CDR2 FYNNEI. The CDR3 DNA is TGTGCCACCAGACGGGACTCTGGAAACACCATATATTTT. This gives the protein CATRRDSGNTIYF.

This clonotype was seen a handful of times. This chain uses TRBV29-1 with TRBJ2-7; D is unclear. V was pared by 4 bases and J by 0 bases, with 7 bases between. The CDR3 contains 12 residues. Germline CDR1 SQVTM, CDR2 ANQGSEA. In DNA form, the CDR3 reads TGCAGCGTTGGGGAAAGCTCCTACGAGCAGTACTTC. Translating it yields CSVGESSYEQYF.

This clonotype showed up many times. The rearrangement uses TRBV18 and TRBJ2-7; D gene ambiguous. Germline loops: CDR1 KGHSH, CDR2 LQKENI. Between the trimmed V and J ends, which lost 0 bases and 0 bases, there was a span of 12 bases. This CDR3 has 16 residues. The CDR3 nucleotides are TGTGCCAGCTCACCACCGGACGGATTCCGCTCCTACGAGCAGTACTTC. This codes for CASSPPDGFRSYEQYF.

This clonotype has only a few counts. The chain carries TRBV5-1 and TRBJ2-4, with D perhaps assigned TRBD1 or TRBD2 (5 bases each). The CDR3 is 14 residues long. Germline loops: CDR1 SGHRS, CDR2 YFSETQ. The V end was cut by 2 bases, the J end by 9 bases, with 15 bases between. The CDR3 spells CASSLNQPGGIQYF. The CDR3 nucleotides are TGCGCCAGCAGCTTAAACCAGCCTGGGGGCATTCAGTACTTC.

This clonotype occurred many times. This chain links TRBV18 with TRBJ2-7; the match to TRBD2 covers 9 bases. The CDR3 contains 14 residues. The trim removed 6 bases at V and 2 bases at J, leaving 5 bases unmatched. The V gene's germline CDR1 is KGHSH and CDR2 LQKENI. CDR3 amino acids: CASSLAGNPYEQYF. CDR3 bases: TGTGCCAGCTCCCTAGCGGGAAACCCCTACGAGCAGTACTTC. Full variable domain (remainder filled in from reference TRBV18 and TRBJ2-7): NAGVMQNPRHLVRRRGQEARLRCSPMKGHSHVYWYRQLPEEGLKFMVYLQKENIIDESGMPKERFSAEFPKEGPSILRIQQVVRGDSAAYFCASSLAGNPYEQYFGPGTRLTVT.

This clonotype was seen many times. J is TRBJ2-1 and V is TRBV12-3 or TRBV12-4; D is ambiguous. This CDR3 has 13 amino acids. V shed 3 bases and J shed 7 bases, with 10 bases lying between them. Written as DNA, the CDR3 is TGTGCCAGCAGTTTGGCAGGTCGAAATGAGCAGTTCTTC. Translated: CASSLAGRNEQFF.

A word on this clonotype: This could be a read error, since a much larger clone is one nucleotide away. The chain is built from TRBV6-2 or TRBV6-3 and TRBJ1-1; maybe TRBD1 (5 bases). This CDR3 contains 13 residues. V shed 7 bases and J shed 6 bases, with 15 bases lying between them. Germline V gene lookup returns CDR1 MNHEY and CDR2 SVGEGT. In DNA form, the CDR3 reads TGTGCCAGCAATGAAAAGTTCAGGGCTGAAGCTTTCTTT. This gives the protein CASNEKFRAEAFF.

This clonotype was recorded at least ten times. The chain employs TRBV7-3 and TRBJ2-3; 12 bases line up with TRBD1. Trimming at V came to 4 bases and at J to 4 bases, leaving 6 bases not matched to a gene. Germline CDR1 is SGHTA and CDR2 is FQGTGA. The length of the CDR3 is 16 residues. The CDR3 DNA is TGTGCCAGCAGCTGGGGGGACAGGGGGCATGCAGATACGCAGTATTTT. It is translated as CASSWGDRGHADTQYF.